This record covers a single T cell receptor (beta chain). The data were obtained in a study of shared T cell receptors in the human thymus. Method: immunoSEQ multiplex PCR; TCRdb's copy keeps in-frame clones and lacks some. The sample lists about 400,000 clones, 95% seen once, with about 0.02% in the top ten. The CDR3 spans 13 residues. The germline V gene encodes CDR1 SQVTM and CDR2 ANQGSEA. V lost 0 bases and J 8 bases, leaving 13 bases between the germline ends. This sequence originates from a human donor. The chain carries TRBV29-1 and TRBJ1-2, with unresolved D. The material sequenced was thymocytes. The CDR3, as DNA: TGCAGCGTTGAAGATCTACGGGCGGGGGGCTACACCTTC. Protein sequence: CSVEDLRAGGYTF.